This T cell receptor (beta chain) is from a study of blood T cell repertoires in COVID-19. Study-level information: Sources were T cells, B-cell-depleted T cells, or PBMCs; the material itself was cDNA or gDNA.

Trimming left V 6 bases short and J 1 base short, with 6 bases between. The CDR3 totals 13 residues. The V gene's germline CDR1 is SNHLY and CDR2 FYNNEI. Cohorts were determined from participant-reported clinical history. In Cohort 3, a recovered donor had either two negative PCRs, clearance, or symptom resolution. Authors' processing steps: Cell counts per sample came from amplifying reference gene primers. The method was immunoSEQ multiplex PCR; TCRdb's version includes in-frame clones alone and lacks a portion of them. From that table come the V and J calls and clone size; the DNA was used to work out D and trimming. The sample carries about 350,000 clones, roughly 87% recorded once.

The clonotype originates from a woman between 25 and 40 years old who had recovered from COVID-19. The chain combines TRBV2 with TRBJ2-2; possibly TRBD1 for D (6 bases). The material sequenced was PBMCs or T cells enriched from blood (not recorded which). The DNA of the CDR3 is TGTGCCAGCAGGGGACAGAACACCGGGGAGCTGTTTTTT. This gives the protein CASRGQNTGELFF.